This T cell receptor (beta chain) came from a study of radiotherapy plus CTLA-4 blockade in lung cancer. The study, taken as a whole, reports: Once radiotherapy plus ipilimumab had been given, TCR clones derived from tumor expanded in blood.

TCRdb's copy holds only in-frame clones and misses some; the assay was immunoSEQ multiplex PCR. The sample carries 75,000 to 100,000 clones, approximately 85% recorded once. This clone counts as medium-sized. The antigen is unknown. The germline V gene has CDR1 SNHLY and CDR2 FYNNEI. This CDR3 is 13 amino acids long. Trimming took 4 bases from V and 4 from J, leaving 10 bases between them. The chain joins TRBV2 to TRBJ1-1; possible D gene TRBD1, 5 bases. The TCR sequence derives from a human donor with non-small cell lung cancer who had a partial response to radiotherapy plus ipilimumab. The material was peripheral blood, obtained from a patient treated with radiotherapy plus ipilimumab. CDR3 DNA: TGTGCCAGCAGTGGGGGGAGGGGCACTGAAGCTTTCTTT. Amino acid sequence: CASSGGRGTEAFF.